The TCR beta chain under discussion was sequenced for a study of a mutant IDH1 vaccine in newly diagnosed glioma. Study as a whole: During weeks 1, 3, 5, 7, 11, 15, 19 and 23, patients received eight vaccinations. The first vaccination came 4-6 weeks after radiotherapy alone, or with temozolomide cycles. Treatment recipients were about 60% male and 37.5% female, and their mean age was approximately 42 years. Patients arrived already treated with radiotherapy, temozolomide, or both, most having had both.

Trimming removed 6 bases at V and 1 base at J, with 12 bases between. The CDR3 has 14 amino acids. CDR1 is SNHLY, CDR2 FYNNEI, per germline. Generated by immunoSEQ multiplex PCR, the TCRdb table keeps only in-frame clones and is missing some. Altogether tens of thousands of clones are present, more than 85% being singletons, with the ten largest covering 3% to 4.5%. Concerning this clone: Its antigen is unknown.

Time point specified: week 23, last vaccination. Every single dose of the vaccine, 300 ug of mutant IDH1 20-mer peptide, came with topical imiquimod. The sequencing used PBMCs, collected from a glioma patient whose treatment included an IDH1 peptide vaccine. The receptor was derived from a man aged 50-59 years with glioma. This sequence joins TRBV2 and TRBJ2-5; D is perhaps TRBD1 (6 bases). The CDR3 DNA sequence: TGTGCCAGCAGCGACACAGGGATCCAAGAGACCCAGTACTTC. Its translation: CASSDTGIQETQYF.